One and the same sample provided the 21 T cell receptor beta chains below, sequenced in a study of T cell responses to AZD1222 COVID-19 vaccine. Measured with immunoSEQ multiplex PCR; TCRdb has only the in-frame clones, and not every one. The sample contains about 83,000 clones, around nine tenths of which appear only once. The sequences come from peripheral blood, collected on day 0 of MenACWY control vaccination. All receptors come from an adult in good health.

The chain is built from TRBV28 and TRBJ1-1; D not certain. Germline loops: CDR1 MDHEN, CDR2 SYDVKM. The CDR3 is made up of 11 amino acids. Trimming pared 5 bases from V and 7 bases from J, leaving 8 bases between. The CDR3 bases are TGTGCCAGCAGTATAAGGGATGAAGCTTTCTTT. This translates into CASSIRDEAFF. Full variable domain (remainder filled in from reference TRBV28 and TRBJ1-1): DVKVTQSSRYLVKRTGEKVFLECVQDMDHENMFWYRQDPGLGLRLIYFSYDVKMKEKGDIPEGYSVSREKKERFSLILESASTNQTSMYLCASSIRDEAFFGQGTRLTVV.

CDR3: CASSPNFQGDGYTF. CDR3 DNA sequence: TGTGCCAGCAGTCCCAACTTCCAGGGTGATGGCTACACCTTC. V usage is TRBV28 and J usage is TRBJ1-2; D is perhaps TRBD1 (5 bases). The CDR3 contains 14 residues. Germline assignment: CDR1 MDHEN and CDR2 SYDVKM. Trimming stripped 5 bases from V and 6 bases from J, with 16 bases between.

This chain uses TRBV14 with TRBJ2-5, with D hard to call. The CDR3 consists of 14 residues. V was shortened by 3 bases and J by 5 bases, with 13 bases between the two germline ends. Germline CDR1 and CDR2: SGHDN and FVKESK. The CDR3 loop reads CASSHYGLGETQYF. For the CDR3, the DNA is TGTGCCAGCAGCCACTACGGGCTGGGCGAGACCCAGTACTTC.

This chain links TRBV10-2 with TRBJ1-1; 7 nucleotides match TRBD1. The V segment lost 7 bases and the J segment 3 bases; nucleotides outside the gene matches: 5. Per the germline V gene, CDR1 is WSHSY and CDR2 is SAAADI. This CDR3 is built from 13 residues. This CDR3 is CASTIQGHTEAFF. For the CDR3, the DNA is TGCGCCAGCACTATACAGGGGCACACTGAAGCTTTCTTT.

The rearrangement uses TRBV6-5 and TRBJ2-7, with 10 bases that match TRBD2. This CDR3 region has 16 residues. The J segment lost 1 base and the V segment lost 0 bases, leaving 3 bases of the junction unmatched. Looked up from germline, CDR1 is MNHEY and CDR2 is SVGAGI. The CDR3, as DNA: TGTGCCAGCAGTTACTCGAGGACTAGCGGATCCTACGAGCAGTACTTC. Its protein is CASSYSRTSGSYEQYF.

The chain couples TRBV5-6 to TRBJ1-2, with D hard to call. The germline V gene has CDR1 SGHDT and CDR2 YYEEEE. Trimming removed 0 bases at V and 3 bases at J, with 6 bases between. CDR3 size: 13 residues. The chain's CDR3 is CASSLAYDYGYTF. CDR3 in DNA: TGTGCCAGCAGCTTGGCCTATGACTATGGCTACACCTTC.

The V call is TRBV20-1, the J call TRBJ2-1; D unclear. CDR1 is DFQATT and CDR2 is SNEGSKA in the germline V gene (reference sequence). V was shortened by 4 bases and J by 12 bases, with 10 bases between the two germline ends. This CDR3 comprises 10 residues. The CDR3 loop reads CSAMQVGQFF. The CDR3 region has the DNA TGCAGTGCTATGCAAGTGGGGCAGTTCTTC.

This chain links TRBV27 with TRBJ1-6, with a weak D call TRBD1 (5 bases). The CDR3 consists of 16 residues. The germline CDR1 and CDR2 sequences are MNHEY and SMNVEV (reference sequence). V gave up 3 bases and J gave up 0 bases, with 9 bases separating them. This chain's CDR3 is CASSFEGSSYNSPLHF. In DNA, the CDR3 is TGTGCCAGCAGTTTCGAGGGGAGCTCCTATAATTCACCCCTCCACTTT.

The chain employs TRBV2 and TRBJ1-5; tentative D call: TRBD1 (6 bases). V dropped 5 bases and J dropped 5 bases, with 16 bases sitting between them. CDR3 size: 15 residues. From germline, CDR1 is SNHLY and CDR2 FYNNEI. The CDR3 loop is CASSTYRDTYQPQHF. The CDR3, as DNA: TGTGCCAGCAGTACTTACCGGGACACCTATCAGCCCCAGCATTTT.

The chain has TRBV28 and TRBJ2-1; TRBD1 matches at 7 bases. In germline, CDR1 is MDHEN, CDR2 SYDVKM. This CDR3 comprises 14 residues. Germline trimming cut 5 bases from V and 6 bases from J; bases unmatched to any gene: 7. The CDR3 coding sequence is TGTGCCAGCAGTCTCAACTACAGGGGCAATGAGCAGTTCTTC. It translates to CASSLNYRGNEQFF.

The genes are TRBV2 and TRBJ2-3, with D tentatively TRBD1 or TRBD2 (5 bases each). V was shortened by 1 base and J by 5 bases, with 16 bases between the two germline ends. Germline CDR1 SNHLY, CDR2 FYNNEI. This CDR3 comprises 16 residues. The CDR3: CASSEEGLAGGDTQYF. The CDR3, as DNA: TGTGCCAGCAGTGAAGAGGGTCTAGCTGGGGGAGATACGCAGTATTTT.

The genes are TRBV7-2 and TRBJ2-3; TRBD2 aligns across 7 bases. From germline, CDR1 is SGHTA and CDR2 FQGNSA. The CDR3 runs 16 residues. Trimming at V came to 6 bases and at J to 9 bases, leaving 18 bases not matched to a gene. The CDR3 spells CASRPPGTPPGGTQYF. In DNA, the CDR3 is TGTGCCAGCAGACCTCCCGGGACCCCACCCGGGGGGACGCAGTATTTT.

The J gene is TRBJ1-1, the V gene TRBV19; tentative D call: TRBD1 (6 bases). This CDR3 is 13 amino acids long. Between the trimmed V and J ends, which lost 9 bases and 2 bases, there was a span of 13 bases. CDR1 is LNHDA, CDR2 SQIVND, per germline (reference sequence). CDR3 sequence: CASTTGINTEAFF. In DNA form, the CDR3 reads TGTGCCAGCACGACAGGAATCAACACTGAAGCTTTCTTT. Full variable domain (remainder filled in from reference TRBV19 and TRBJ1-1): DGGITQSPKYLFRKEGQNVTLSCEQNLNHDAMYWYRQDPGQGLRLIYYSQIVNDFQKGDIAEGYSVSREKKESFPLTVTSAQKNPTAFYLCASTTGINTEAFFGQGTRLTVV.

The rearrangement uses TRBV19 and TRBJ1-2, with D perhaps matching TRBD1 (6 bases). Trimming took 4 bases from V and 7 from J, leaving 19 bases between them. The CDR3 covers 15 residues. CDR1 LNHDA and CDR2 SQIVND come from the germline V gene (reference sequence). The CDR3 sequence: CASSTQGTGTRGYTF. As DNA, the CDR3 is TGTGCCAGTAGTACCCAGGGGACGGGGACCCGTGGCTACACCTTC. The entire variable domain, with the rest obtained from reference TRBV19 and TRBJ1-2, is as follows: DGGITQSPKYLFRKEGQNVTLSCEQNLNHDAMYWYRQDPGQGLRLIYYSQIVNDFQKGDIAEGYSVSREKKESFPLTVTSAQKNPTAFYLCASSTQGTGTRGYTFGSGTRLTVV.

This clone was seen once. The chain employs TRBV7-3 and TRBJ2-3; 7 bases are a match to TRBD1. CDR1 and CDR2 (germline): SGHTA, FQGTGA. CDR3 length: 15 amino acids. Germline trimming cut 3 bases from V and 3 bases from J; bases unmatched to any gene: 6. The CDR3 region is CASSFEGARTDTQYF. The CDR3 nucleotides are TGTGCCAGCAGCTTCGAGGGGGCGAGGACAGATACGCAGTATTTT.

The chain has TRBV6-2 or TRBV6-3 and TRBJ1-5; TRBD1 matches at 9 bases. The V segment lost 0 bases and the J segment 6 bases; nucleotides outside the gene matches: 3. The CDR3 has 15 residues. Germline V CDR1 and CDR2: MNHEY, SVGEGT. The CDR3 DNA follows: TGTGCCAGCAGTTACTCCCGACAGGGGGGTCAGCCCCAGCATTTT. Amino acids: CASSYSRQGGQPQHF.

The chain couples TRBV28 to TRBJ1-2, with D unresolved. CDR1 and CDR2 from the germline V gene are MDHEN and SYDVKM. This CDR3 contains 14 residues. The V end lost 6 bases, the J end lost 3 bases, and 14 bases lay between the germline ends. The CDR3 spells CASSEGNTDYGYTF. The CDR3, as DNA: TGTGCCAGCAGCGAAGGGAACACAGACTATGGCTACACCTTC.

The chain recombines TRBV5-4 with TRBJ2-7, with 8 nucleotides matching TRBD2. Germline trimming cut 0 bases from V and 7 bases from J; bases unmatched to any gene: 12. This CDR3 is built from 16 residues. Germline-derived CDR1 and CDR2 are SGHNT and YYREEE (reference sequence). CDR3: CASSLVGSGMFLEQYF. CDR3 DNA: TGTGCCAGCAGCTTGGTGGGTAGCGGGATGTTCTTGGAGCAGTACTTC.

The chain carries TRBV2 and TRBJ2-7; D perhaps matches TRBD1 (5 bases). Germline V gene data show CDR1 as SNHLY and CDR2 as FYNNEI. CDR3 length: 14 residues. The V and J ends lost 4 bases and 7 bases respectively, with 17 bases between them. The CDR3 nucleotides read TGTGCCAGCAGTGGGACATCGAGTCTATGGGAGCAGTACTTC. It specifies CASSGTSSLWEQYF.

This chain joins TRBV6-5 and TRBJ1-2; 7 bases agree with TRBD1. With V trimmed by 0 bases and J by 7 bases, 11 bases remained unmatched. The CDR3 is 16 amino acids. Per germline, CDR1 MNHEY and CDR2 SVGAGI. The CDR3 here is CASSYSPARQGGGYTF. The CDR3 bases are TGTGCCAGCAGTTACTCTCCGGCCCGACAGGGAGGTGGCTACACCTTC.

Comments on this clone: A junction end diverges from the germline sequence, so it may reflect a read error. This chain connects TRBV6-6 to TRBJ1-4; TRBD1 agrees at 10 bases. The CDR3 consists of 15 residues. Germline-derived CDR1 and CDR2 are MNHNY and SVGAGI (reference sequence). As DNA, the CDR3 is TGTGCCAGCAGTCACTCGACAGGGGGCTCTGAAAAACTGTTTTTT. It codes for CASSHSTGGSEKLFF.